The 13 T cell receptor beta chains below were found in one sample sequenced in a study of cytomegalovirus exposure and HLA in healthy donors. PCR amplification relied on 60 Vbeta primers (plus 13 Jbeta primers). Repertoires were generated with immunoSEQ multiplex PCR, while TCRdb's copy carries only in-frame clones and drops some. The data hold about 300,000 clones, with 86% observed a single time. The sequencing sample was made of PBMCs. These receptors all stem from a man aged 35 to 55 in good health and CMV-seropositive.

J is TRBJ2-2 and V is TRBV11-2; 8 nucleotides align to TRBD1. The CDR3 has 16 residues. V lost 4 bases to trimming and J lost 3 bases; unmatched junction nucleotides: 7. The germline V gene encodes CDR1 SGHAT and CDR2 FQNNGV. Here the CDR3 reads CASSYPTGGYTGELFF. As DNA, the CDR3 is TGTGCCAGCAGCTACCCAACAGGGGGTTACACCGGGGAGCTGTTTTTT.

This chain links TRBV11-2 with TRBJ2-7; 9 bases fit TRBD1. CDR1 is SGHAT, CDR2 FQNNGV, per germline. There are 14 residues in the CDR3. V shed 3 bases, J shed 2 bases, and the junction held 2 bases outside the gene matches. In DNA form, the CDR3 reads TGTGCCAGCAGCTTCAACAGGGGGCCCTACGAGCAGTACTTC. This sequence encodes CASSFNRGPYEQYF.

The V call is TRBV6-1, the J call TRBJ2-7; 7 bases fit TRBD1. J gave up 2 bases and V 3 bases, and 10 bases lay outside the gene matches. CDR3 length equals 16 residues. CDR1 is MNHNS, CDR2 SASEGT, per germline. The CDR3 sequence: CASSDLGQARAYEQYF. The CDR3 DNA follows: TGTGCCAGCAGTGATCTAGGACAGGCTCGTGCCTACGAGCAGTACTTC.

In this sample, this clone turned up once. The rearrangement links TRBV6-5 to TRBJ2-7; 8 bases line up with TRBD1. With V trimmed by 4 bases and J by 5 bases, 4 bases remained unmatched. Germline-derived CDR1 and CDR2 are MNHEY and SVGAGI. The CDR3 runs 13 residues. The CDR3 reads CASSWTGSDEQYF. CDR3 DNA sequence: TGTGCCAGCAGTTGGACAGGGAGCGACGAGCAGTACTTC.

V gene TRBV27 combines with J gene TRBJ1-2; D is possibly TRBD1 (5 bases). Germline loops: CDR1 MNHEY, CDR2 SMNVEV (reference sequence). V was cut by 5 bases and J by 6 bases, with 13 bases left in between. CDR3 length equals 13 residues. The CDR3 DNA sequence: TGTGCCAGCAGTACGCCCCTCAGGGATGGCTACACCTTC. This codes for CASSTPLRDGYTF.

Regarding this clone: One junction end does not reproduce the germline sequence, and a read error may be involved. V usage is TRBV7-9 and J usage is TRBJ2-1; 8 bases line up with TRBD1. In germline, CDR1 is SEHNR, CDR2 FQNEAQ (reference sequence). The CDR3 is 12 residues long. DNA for the CDR3: TGTTCCAGCAGCTTAGGGACAGGTGAGCAGTTCTTC. Translated, it gives CSSSLGTGEQFF.

J is TRBJ2-2 and V is TRBV27, with 9 positions matching TRBD2. With V trimmed by 4 bases and J by 1 base, 4 bases remained unmatched. CDR1 and CDR2 from the germline V gene are MNHEY and SMNVEV (reference sequence). CDR3 length: 16 residues. The CDR3 DNA sequence: TGTGCCAGCAGTTGGCCTAGCGGGGTGAACACCGGGGAGCTGTTTTTT. It yields the protein CASSWPSGVNTGELFF.

The chain couples TRBV7-6 to TRBJ1-1; D remains unclear. CDR3 length: 15 amino acids. Trimming pared 0 bases from V and 1 base from J, leaving 9 bases between. Per germline, CDR1 SGHVS and CDR2 FNYEAQ. In nucleotides, the CDR3 is TGTGCCAGCAGCTTAGCTGACACGGCGAACACTGAAGCTTTCTTT. This encodes CASSLADTANTEAFF.

The chain carries TRBV27 and TRBJ1-1; tentative D call: TRBD1 (5 bases). Germline V gene sequence: CDR1 MNHEY, CDR2 SMNVEV (reference sequence). The CDR3 runs 17 residues. Trimming cost V 6 bases and J 2 bases, with 22 bases left between them. Here the CDR3 reads CASRVSIEKGPNTEAFF. The CDR3, as DNA: TGTGCCAGCAGGGTTTCGATTGAGAAGGGGCCCAACACTGAAGCTTTCTTT.

The chain employs TRBV7-3 and TRBJ1-1; 8 positions match TRBD1. V was clipped by 5 bases and J by 5 bases; unmatched bases: 10. In germline, CDR1 is SGHTA, CDR2 FQGTGA. The length of the CDR3 is 15 residues. The CDR3 DNA follows: TGTGCCAGCAGCGAGAGCAGGGGGCGGGAAACTGAAGCTTTCTTT. Encoded protein: CASSESRGRETEAFF.

This chain connects TRBV27 to TRBJ2-1; 7 bases match TRBD1. Trimming removed 6 bases from V and 0 bases from J; junction bases left unmatched: 5. Per the germline V gene, CDR1 is MNHEY and CDR2 is SMNVEV (reference sequence). This CDR3 region has 15 residues. The CDR3 sequence: CASSLRDSSYNEQFF. CDR3 nucleotide sequence: TGTGCCAGCAGCCTCCGGGACAGCTCCTACAATGAGCAGTTCTTC.

Here the CDR3 DNA reads TGTGCCAGCAGCCCTGGGGCGACCGGGTCCTACGAGCAGTACTTC. It specifies CASSPGATGSYEQYF. The gene calls are TRBV9 and TRBJ2-7, with D possibly TRBD1 on 5 matching bases. The V and J ends lost 4 bases and 1 base respectively, with 15 bases between them. The CDR3 has 15 amino acids. CDR1 and CDR2 (germline): SGDLS, YYNGEE.

The gene calls are TRBV7-2 and TRBJ2-1; 7 nucleotides agree with TRBD1. J lost 10 bases, V lost 1 base, and 7 bases had no gene match. CDR1 SGHTA and CDR2 FQGNSA come from the germline V gene. The CDR3 runs to 14 residues. CDR3 nucleotide sequence: TGTGCCAGCAGCTTAGTCTCACAGGGGAAAGAGCAGTTCTTC. It yields the protein CASSLVSQGKEQFF.